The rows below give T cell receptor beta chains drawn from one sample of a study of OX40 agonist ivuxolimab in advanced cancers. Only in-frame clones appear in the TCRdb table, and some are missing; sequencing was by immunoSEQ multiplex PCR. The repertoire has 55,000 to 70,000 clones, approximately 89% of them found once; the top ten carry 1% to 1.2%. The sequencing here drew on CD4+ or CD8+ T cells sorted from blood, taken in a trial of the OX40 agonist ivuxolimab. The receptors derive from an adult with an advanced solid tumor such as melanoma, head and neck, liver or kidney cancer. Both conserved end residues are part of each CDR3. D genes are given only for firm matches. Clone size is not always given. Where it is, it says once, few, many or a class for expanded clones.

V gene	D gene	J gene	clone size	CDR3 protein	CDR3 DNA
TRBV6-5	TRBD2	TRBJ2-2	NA	CASSYSGTSGAGELFF	TGTGCCAGCAGTTATTCCGGGACTAGCGGGGCCGGGGAGCTGTTTTTT
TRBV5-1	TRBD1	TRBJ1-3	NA	CASSLGTGGRGNTIYF	TGCGCCAGCAGCTTGGGTACAGGGGGAAGAGGAAACACCATATATTTT
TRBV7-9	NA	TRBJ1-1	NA	CASSSLMNTEAFF	TGTGCCAGCAGCAGTCTGATGAACACTGAAGCTTTCTTT
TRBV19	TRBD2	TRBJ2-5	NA	CASRMGVAGGQETQYF	TGTGCCAGTAGGATGGGAGTAGCGGGGGGCCAAGAGACCCAGTACTTC
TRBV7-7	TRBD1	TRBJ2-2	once	CASSQDRATGELFF	TGTGCCAGCAGCCAGGACAGGGCCACCGGGGAGCTGTTTTTT
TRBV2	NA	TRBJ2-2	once	CASSGVEPKGELFF	TGTGCCAGCAGTGGGGTGGAGCCGAAGGGGGAGCTGTTTTTT
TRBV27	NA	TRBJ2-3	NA	CASSPQGSTTDTQYF	TGTGCCAGCAGCCCACAGGGATCGACCACAGATACGCAGTATTTT
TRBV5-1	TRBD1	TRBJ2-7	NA	CASSSGQGLSYEQYF	TGCGCCAGCAGCTCGGGACAGGGACTCTCCTACGAGCAGTACTTC
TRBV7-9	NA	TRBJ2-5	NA	CASSLVTGRRAETQYF	TGTGCCAGCAGCTTAGTAACAGGGAGGCGGGCAGAGACCCAGTACTTC
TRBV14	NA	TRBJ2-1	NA	CASSRTRSSYNEQFF	TGTGCCAGCAGCAGGACACGGAGCTCCTACAATGAGCAGTTCTTC